Presented here are 30 T cell receptor beta chains from one specimen sequenced in a study of Graves' ophthalmopathy and Graves' hyperthyroidism. Scientists amplified the TCR beta CDR3 regions from RNA transcripts. The first round was an RT-PCR with HTBI primers, and the second round was a multiplex PCR. Each CDR3 protein gets one entry after TCRdb re-called the multiplex PCR reads with MiXCR. The sample contains under 800,000 distinct CDR3 sequences, 20% to 25% of which appear only once. The sample taken for sequencing was peripheral blood. The receptors here all came from a young woman with stable Graves' hyperthyroidism. Some clones in this sample may be carry-over from other donors' samples.

This clonotype has a count of ten or more. The V and J genes are TRBV19 and TRBJ1-1; maybe TRBD1 (5 bases). Germline values: CDR1 LNHDA, CDR2 SQIVND (reference sequence). The germline V and J ends were trimmed by 4 bases and 7 bases, with 16 bases remaining between them. The CDR3 sequence is 14 residues long. The CDR3 nucleotides read TGTGCCAGTAGTAAGGTTCGGGGGATCGGTGAAGCTTTCTTT. Translation gives CASSKVRGIGEAFF.

This clonotype appeared many times. The genes are TRBV7-2 and TRBJ2-7; possibly TRBD2 for D (6 bases). This CDR3 has 14 amino acids. V was cut by 5 bases and J by 11 bases, with 22 bases left in between. The germline V gene has CDR1 SGHTA and CDR2 FQGNSA. The CDR3, as DNA: TGTGCCAGCAGCCCCGTGGGTTGGAGGGGCCAGGAGTACTTC. Translating it yields CASSPVGWRGQEYF.

The V gene is TRBV5-5, the J gene TRBJ1-1; perhaps TRBD1 as D (5 bases). CDR1 is SGHKS, CDR2 YYEKEE, per germline (reference sequence). The V end lost 6 bases, the J end lost 4 bases, and 19 bases lay between the germline ends. This CDR3 has 15 residues. The CDR3 bases are TGTGCCAGCACCACACGGATGCAGGGTTTCACTGAAGCTTTCTTT. This translates into CASTTRMQGFTEAFF.

This clonotype has only one observation. Here the CDR3 DNA reads TGTGCCAGCAACAGTTTAAGTACAGGCAACTATGGCTACACCTTC. This encodes CASNSLSTGNYGYTF. The rearrangement uses TRBV28 and TRBJ1-2; a possible D gene is TRBD1 (5 bases). Germline V CDR1 and CDR2: MDHEN, SYDVKM. Trimming took 7 bases from V and 2 from J, leaving 17 bases between them. This CDR3 comprises 15 residues.

The rearrangement links TRBV20-1 to TRBJ2-7; 8 nucleotides line up with TRBD2. The trim removed 3 bases at V and 6 bases at J, leaving 7 bases unmatched. From germline, CDR1 is DFQATT and CDR2 SNEGSKA (reference sequence). The CDR3 loop spans 13 amino acids. Written as DNA, the CDR3 is TGCAGTGCTAGGGGCCGGGGGGGGCCCGAGCAGTACTTC. Encoded protein: CSARGRGGPEQYF.

This clonotype turned up a few times. The V gene is TRBV30, the J gene TRBJ1-5; D is possibly TRBD1 (5 bases). CDR1 and CDR2 from the germline V gene are GTSNPN and SVGIG (reference sequence). Deletions cut 1 base from V and 5 bases from J, with 21 bases between. The CDR3 sequence is 17 residues long. DNA of the CDR3: TGTGCCTGGAGTGGTAGTGCAGGGATGGTTGGGGATCAGCCCCAGCATTTT. It yields the protein CAWSGSAGMVGDQPQHF. Combining the CDR3 with reference TRBV30 and TRBJ1-5 gives the whole variable domain SQTIHQWPATLVQPVGSPLSLECTVEGTSNPNLYWYRQAAGRGLQLLFYSVGIGQISSEVPQNLSASRPQDRQFILSSKKLLLSDSGFYLCAWSGSAGMVGDQPQHFGDGTRLSIL.

The table lists this clonotype with many counts. V gene TRBV12-3 or TRBV12-4 combines with J gene TRBJ1-5; D may be TRBD1 (5 bases). This CDR3 is 17 amino acids long. V dropped 6 bases and J dropped 5 bases, with 23 bases sitting between them. In nucleotides, the CDR3 is TGTGCCAGCAGCCCCTTTGGTCTGGCCAGGGAGGATCAGCCCCAGCATTTT. Translating it yields CASSPFGLAREDQPQHF.

This sequence joins TRBV20-1 and TRBJ2-5, with unresolved D. Germline V lookup: CDR1 DFQATT, CDR2 SNEGSKA (reference sequence). Trimming removed 3 bases at V and 5 bases at J, with 10 bases between. This CDR3 has 12 amino acids. CDR3 nucleotides: TGCAGTGCTAGCCTTGGAACGGAGACCCAGTACTTC. Amino acid sequence: CSASLGTETQYF.

This chain links TRBV13 with TRBJ1-1; no clear D gene. Germline V lookup: CDR1 PRHDT, CDR2 FYEKMQ (reference sequence). CDR3 length equals 15 residues. The germline V and J ends were trimmed by 5 bases and 1 base, with 14 bases remaining between them. The CDR3 loop reads CASSTPGSPNTEAFF. The CDR3 DNA is TGTGCCAGCAGCACTCCAGGCTCCCCGAACACTGAAGCTTTCTTT.

The J gene is TRBJ2-2, the V gene TRBV6-5; TRBD1 agrees at 9 bases. This CDR3 region has 17 residues. The trim removed 4 bases at V and 5 bases at J, leaving 11 bases unmatched. Germline V gene lookup returns CDR1 MNHEY and CDR2 SVGAGI. CDR3 bases: TGTGCCAGCAGTTTTTCACCGGGACAGGGAAGAACCGGGGAGCTGTTTTTT. This translates into CASSFSPGQGRTGELFF.

This clonotype was counted a few times. Compared with germline, one end of the junction differs, possibly owing to a read error. This chain uses TRBV10-1 with TRBJ2-7, with D perhaps matching TRBD1 (5 bases). The germline V gene encodes CDR1 WNHNN and CDR2 SYGVQD (reference sequence). The CDR3 consists of 14 residues. The CDR3, as DNA: TGCGTCAGCAGTGAGTTTCCCAGGGCCTACGAGCAGTACTTC. Its translation is CVSSEFPRAYEQYF.

This clonotype has a count of ten or more. This chain joins TRBV4-1 and TRBJ1-1; unclear D gene. The CDR3 has 13 residues. CDR1 and CDR2 from the germline V gene are MGHRA and YSYEKL. The germline V and J ends were trimmed by 8 bases and 11 bases, with 21 bases remaining between them. CDR3 in amino acids: CASVDSALTEAFF. The CDR3 nucleotides are TGCGCCAGCGTCGATTCGGCCCTTACGGAGGCTTTCTTT.

In this sample, this clonotype turned up many times. The rearrangement uses TRBV2 and TRBJ2-7; D gene unclear. This CDR3 has 13 residues. Germline V gene sequence: CDR1 SNHLY, CDR2 FYNNEI. V lost 4 bases, J lost 3 bases, and 10 bases lay in between. DNA of the CDR3: TGTGCCAGCAGTGGGAGTCACAGCTACGAGCAGTACTTC. Protein: CASSGSHSYEQYF. The entire variable domain, with the rest obtained from reference TRBV2 and TRBJ2-7, is as follows: EPEVTQTPSHQVTQMGQEVILRCVPISNHLYFYWYRQILGQKVEFLVSFYNNEISEKSEIFDDQFSVERPDGSNFTLKIRSTKLEDSAMYFCASSGSHSYEQYFGPGTRLTVT.

The V and J genes are TRBV12-3 or TRBV12-4 and TRBJ2-7, with D uncertain. The V end was cut by 2 bases, the J end by 3 bases, with 8 bases between. The CDR3 is made up of 13 amino acids. In nucleotides, the CDR3 is TGTGCCAGCAGTTTATGGGGTCGCTACGAGCAGTACTTC. Amino acid sequence: CASSLWGRYEQYF.

The chain employs TRBV20-1 and TRBJ2-7, with D perhaps matching TRBD1 (5 bases). Deletions cut 6 bases from V and 2 bases from J, with 20 bases between. Germline CDR1 DFQATT, CDR2 SNEGSKA (reference sequence). The CDR3 contains 15 residues. The CDR3 bases are TGCAGTGCCCCCCCCCTCCAGGGTCAGGCCTACGAGCAGTACTTC. It codes for CSAPPLQGQAYEQYF.

A word on this clonotype: A much bigger clone sits one base away, suggesting this may be a read error. The chain has TRBV5-1 and TRBJ1-5; 8 nucleotides align to TRBD1. V trimming: 3 bases; J trimming: 7 bases; junction bases outside the gene matches: 9. The CDR3 is made up of 15 amino acids. Germline V CDR1 and CDR2: SGHRS, YFSETQ. The CDR3 loop is CASSSSGGTEQPQHF. CDR3 coding DNA: TGCGCCAGCAGCTCGTCAGGGGGCACAGAACAGCCCCAGCATTTT. The whole variable domain, filled in from reference TRBV5-1 and TRBJ1-5, reads KAGVTQTPRYLIKTRGQQVTLSCSPISGHRSVSWYQQTPGQGLQFLFEYFSETQRNKGNFPGRFSGRQFSNSRSEMNVSTLELGDSALYLCASSSSGGTEQPQHFGDGTRLSIL.

This clonotype was picked up many times. The gene calls are TRBV25-1 and TRBJ1-1, with D unclear. Germline loops: CDR1 MGHDK, CDR2 SYGVNS. This CDR3 has 17 residues. The V and J ends lost 3 bases and 1 base respectively, with 18 bases between them. In nucleotides, the CDR3 is TGTGCCAGCAGTGATTCCCCCCATCTGTACTGGAACACTGAAGCTTTCTTT. The encoded protein is CASSDSPHLYWNTEAFF.

Many counts were recorded for this clonotype. The chain recombines TRBV28 with TRBJ2-2; TRBD1 or TRBD2 may be the D gene (6 bases each). Per the germline V gene, CDR1 is MDHEN and CDR2 is SYDVKM. The CDR3 spans 16 residues. Trimming cost V 7 bases and J 4 bases, with 19 bases left between them. This CDR3 is CASIVSRGVGTGELFF. The CDR3 DNA sequence: TGTGCCAGCATCGTATCTAGGGGGGTCGGCACCGGGGAGCTGTTTTTT. Drawing the rest from reference TRBV28 and TRBJ2-2, the complete variable domain is DVKVTQSSRYLVKRTGEKVFLECVQDMDHENMFWYRQDPGLGLRLIYFSYDVKMKEKGDIPEGYSVSREKKERFSLILESASTNQTSMYLCASIVSRGVGTGELFFGEGSRLTVL.

This clonotype was seen ten or more times. V is TRBV12-3 or TRBV12-4 and J is TRBJ1-2, with TRBD1 matching over 9 bases. V lost 5 bases to trimming and J lost 0 bases; unmatched junction nucleotides: 10. CDR3 length: 17 residues. DNA of the CDR3: TGTGCCAGCAGTCCAATGGACAGGGGTCTCCCTAACTATGGCTACACCTTC. Its protein product is CASSPMDRGLPNYGYTF.

This clonotype was counted at least ten times. V is TRBV11-2 and J is TRBJ2-5; maybe TRBD2 (7 bases). Germline V gene lookup returns CDR1 SGHAT and CDR2 FQNNGV. Trimming shortened V by 5 bases and J by 2 bases, and 18 bases separated the two germline ends. The CDR3 contains 16 residues. CDR3 nucleotides: TGTGCCAGCAGCCACCGTTCGGGGGGCGGGCAAGAGACCCAGTACTTC. Its protein product is CASSHRSGGGQETQYF.

This clonotype was recorded at least ten times. The chain has TRBV27 and TRBJ1-2; the D gene is possibly TRBD1 (5 bases). CDR1 is MNHEY, CDR2 SMNVEV, per germline (reference sequence). This CDR3 region has 12 residues. Trimming removed 6 bases at V and 8 bases at J, with 13 bases between. DNA for the CDR3: TGTGCCAGCAGCCGGGACGGACGGGGCTACACCTTC. It is translated as CASSRDGRGYTF.

This clonotype was observed many times. The V and J genes are TRBV28 and TRBJ2-5, with 8 bases identical to TRBD2. Germline values: CDR1 MDHEN, CDR2 SYDVKM. Unmatched junction bases numbered 10, after V lost 1 base and J lost 6 bases. The CDR3 is 16 amino acids. CDR3 protein: CASSLFGLAGPKTQYF. As DNA, the CDR3 is TGTGCCAGCAGTTTATTTGGACTAGCCGGTCCGAAGACCCAGTACTTC.

The CDR3 is CASSGDPETGELFF. The CDR3 coding sequence is TGTGCCAGCAGCGGGGACCCCGAGACCGGGGAGCTGTTTTTT. The chain recombines TRBV6-2 or TRBV6-3 with TRBJ2-2; D may correspond to TRBD1 or TRBD2 (5 bases each). Between the trimmed V and J ends, which lost 6 bases and 5 bases, there was a span of 13 bases. The length of the CDR3 is 14 residues. From germline, CDR1 is MNHEY and CDR2 SVGEGT.

The rearrangement uses TRBV19 and TRBJ1-5; D remains unclear. Germline CDR1 reads LNHDA; CDR2 reads SQIVND (reference sequence). V lost 8 bases and J lost 6, with 5 bases in between. This CDR3 contains 10 residues. The CDR3 loop reads CASGFQPQHF. In nucleotides, the CDR3 is TGTGCCAGTGGATTTCAGCCCCAGCATTTT.

This clonotype has ten or more counts. The chain couples TRBV20-1 to TRBJ2-2; the match to TRBD2 covers 14 bases. Germline V gene lookup returns CDR1 DFQATT and CDR2 SNEGSKA (reference sequence). The CDR3 covers 14 residues. The ends lost 6 bases at V and 6 bases at J; junction bases unmatched: 3. CDR3 sequence reads: CSARTSGRPGELFF. The CDR3 coding sequence is TGCAGTGCCCGGACTAGCGGGAGGCCCGGGGAGCTGTTTTTT.

In its sample, this clonotype was seen many times. The chain uses TRBV6-2 or TRBV6-3 and TRBJ2-5; D might be TRBD2 (5 bases). This CDR3 is built from 15 residues. Germline loops: CDR1 MNHEY, CDR2 SVGEGT. Trimming shortened V by 4 bases and J by 3 bases, and 15 bases separated the two germline ends. The CDR3 here is CASSSPPFGEETQYF. The CDR3 DNA follows: TGTGCCAGCAGTTCCCCGCCCTTCGGGGAAGAGACCCAGTACTTC.

The chain employs TRBV12-3 or TRBV12-4 and TRBJ1-1; no firm D call. V lost 4 bases, J lost 1 base, and 13 bases lay in between. The CDR3 is 15 residues long. CDR3 sequence: CASSSVNWGNTEAFF. In DNA, the CDR3 is TGTGCCAGCAGTTCCGTCAATTGGGGGAACACTGAAGCTTTCTTT.

This clonotype has a count of ten or more. The chain is built from TRBV6-5 and TRBJ1-2, with 7 bases matching TRBD1. CDR1 and CDR2 from the germline V gene are MNHEY and SVGAGI. The V segment lost 4 bases and the J segment 6 bases; nucleotides outside the gene matches: 2. The CDR3 sequence is 12 residues long. The CDR3 nucleotides are TGTGCCAGCAGTTTTACAGGGGATGGCTACACCTTC. The encoded protein is CASSFTGDGYTF.

Ten or more counts support this clonotype. This rearrangement joins TRBV28 to TRBJ2-7; 7 bases agree with TRBD1. This CDR3 is built from 11 residues. The germline V gene encodes CDR1 MDHEN and CDR2 SYDVKM. The CDR3 bases are TGTGGGACAGGCCTCACCTACGAGCAGTACTTC. Its translation: CGTGLTYEQYF.

In this sample, this clonotype turned up many times. This chain uses TRBV28 with TRBJ1-2, with 12 nucleotides matching TRBD1. Germline trimming cut 6 bases from V and 8 bases from J; bases unmatched to any gene: 10. CDR1 and CDR2 from the germline V gene are MDHEN and SYDVKM. This CDR3 is built from 15 residues. The CDR3 coding sequence is TGTGCCAGCAGCCAGCCCGGGACAGGGGGCCGCGGCTACACCTTC. Its translation is CASSQPGTGGRGYTF.